The clone carrying this TCR beta chain occurred a few times. The same CDR3 arises from other DNA sequences in this sample as well. These data belong to a study of blood T cell repertoires in COVID-19. Study summary: The United States, Italy and Spain provided the acute and convalescent COVID-19 samples. Sources were T cells, B-cell-depleted T cells, or PBMCs; the material itself was cDNA or gDNA.

Study processing details: Amplified reference gene primers provided the basis for estimating nucleated cell counts. Method: immunoSEQ multiplex PCR; TCRdb's copy keeps in-frame clones and lacks some. The DNA was the basis for D and trimming; V, J and clone size are from that table. The sample lists 300,000 to 350,000 clones, around 91% occurring once. Trimming removed 3 bases from V and 7 bases from J, with 7 bases in between. Germline V gene lookup returns CDR1 MNHEY and CDR2 SMNVEV (reference sequence). This CDR3 is built from 12 residues. This clonotype was sampled from a woman under 30 who had recovered from COVID-19. The chain uses TRBV27 and TRBJ2-1; D not certain. Material for sequencing was peripheral blood. The CDR3 DNA follows: TGTGCCAGCAGTTTTCCCGGTAATGAGCAGTTCTTC. It codes for CASSFPGNEQFF.